This record looks at one T cell receptor (beta chain) sequence and its context. This entry belongs to a study of blood T cell repertoires in COVID-19. As for the study in general: The United States, Italy and Spain supplied acute and convalescent COVID-19 samples.

This CDR3 is built from 14 residues. Germline CDR1 MDHEN, CDR2 SYDVKM. The ends lost 6 bases at V and 5 bases at J; junction bases unmatched: 8. TCRdb keeps only in-frame clones here, not all; method: immunoSEQ multiplex PCR. The repertoire consists of a few hundred thousand clones, with 88% occurring once and the leading ten covering approximately 7%. This TCR came from a woman aged 30 to 39 who had recovered from COVID-19. The sequencing sample was made of peripheral blood. The chain is built from TRBV28 and TRBJ2-7; 9 positions agree with TRBD1. CDR3 residues: CASSYDRGRDEQYF. CDR3 DNA sequence: TGTGCCAGCAGCTACGACAGGGGGAGGGACGAGCAGTACTTC.